This T cell receptor (beta chain) was captured by sequencing in a study of regulatory T cells in long-lasting Graves disease. The time point: persistent/refractory GD, antithyroid drugs over 5 years with positive TRAb. There was RNA extracted from PBMCs, and the TCR library was made from it. Arm-PCR of CDR3 regions and iRepertoire HTBI primers were the basis on which TCR beta libraries were built. TCRdb processed the multiplex PCR reads anew with MiXCR; each CDR3 protein has one entry. The sample has a few hundred thousand distinct CDR3 sequences, 22% seen once. V dropped 0 bases and J dropped 2 bases, with 11 bases sitting between them. There are 16 residues in the CDR3. Germline assignment: CDR1 SGDLS and CDR2 YYNGEE.

This chain joins TRBV9 and TRBJ2-2, with D possibly TRBD2 on 5 matching bases. The sequencing used peripheral blood mononuclear cells (PBMCs), collected when the disease was refractory, from a patient treated with antithyroid drugs. This sequence was found in a female donor with Graves disease. The CDR3, as DNA: TGTGCCAGCAGCGTAGATTTAGCGAGAAACACCGGGGAGCTGTTTTTT. Encoded protein: CASSVDLARNTGELFF.